Listed below are T cell receptor beta chains from one sample, sequenced in a study of regulatory T cells in long-lasting Graves disease. TCRdb re-called the multiplex PCR reads through MiXCR, storing one row per CDR3 protein. The sample consists of hundreds of thousands of distinct CDR3 sequences, about 17% of them appearing once. This same sample was also part of a study on T cells in Graves' hyperthyroidism and ophthalmopathy.

This sample comprised peripheral blood mononuclear cells (PBMCs), obtained at new diagnosis, from a patient treated with antithyroid drugs. The receptor source for this set is a woman in her twenties or thirties with Graves disease. Each CDR3 is given with its conserved first and last residue. D genes are given only for firm matches. Only some rows state a clone size, as once, few, many or a class for expanded clones.

j_call	v_call	clone_size	d_call	cdr3_nt	cdr3_aa
TRBJ2-7	TRBV6-1	many	.	TGTGCCAGCAGTACTGACAGGAACGACTACGAGCAGTACTTC	CASSTDRNDYEQYF
TRBJ1-3	TRBV18	many	.	TGTGCCAGCTCGCGCGAAGACTGGGGCTCTGGAAACACCATATATTTT	CASSREDWGSGNTIYF
TRBJ2-7	TRBV7-9	many	.	TGTGCCAGCTCGGGGGGCCCGAGAATTGACGAGCAGTACTTC	CASSGGPRIDEQYF
TRBJ1-2	TRBV19	.	.	TGTGCCAGTAGTATAGCTCTGCGAGGGAACTATGGCTACACCTTC	CASSIALRGNYGYTF
TRBJ1-6	TRBV7-3	few	.	TGTGCCAGCAGCCCCCAGAGGACACCCCTCCACTTT	CASSPQRTPLHF
TRBJ2-1	TRBV10-3	few	TRBD2	TGTGCCATCAGTGGCCGAGGAGCGGGAGACTCGGATGAGCAGTTCTTC	CAISGRGAGDSDEQFF
TRBJ1-2	TRBV27	many	TRBD1	TGTGCCAGCAGTAACGGGACAGATTTCTATGGCTACACCTTC	CASSNGTDFYGYTF
TRBJ1-5	TRBV28	many	.	TGTGCCAGCCGTTACAGGGTAAATCAGCCCCAGCATTTT	CASRYRVNQPQHF
TRBJ2-1	TRBV19	.	.	TGTGCCAGTAGACCAACAGGTTCCTACAATGAGCAGTTCTTC	CASRPTGSYNEQFF
TRBJ1-5	TRBV6-9	few	TRBD1	TGTGCCAGCAGTTACGACAGGGTTCAGCCCCAGCATTTT	CASSYDRVQPQHF
TRBJ1-1	TRBV5-1	.	.	TGCGCCAGCAGCGGGACACCGTCGAACACTGAAGCTTTCTTT	CASSGTPSNTEAFF
TRBJ2-7	TRBV24-1	many	.	TGTGCCACCAGTGCCCCCTTAACCTACGAGCAGTACTTC	CATSAPLTYEQYF
TRBJ1-1	TRBV11-2	many	.	TGTGCCAGCAGCTTAGTTACGGTGAACACTGAAGCTTTCTTT	CASSLVTVNTEAFF
TRBJ1-6	TRBV7-9	many	.	TGTGCCAGCAGCCCGCTTCGAGGGGCTTCGGCACCCCTCCACTTT	CASSPLRGASAPLHF
TRBJ2-7	TRBV28	few	.	TGTGCCAGCAGTGGGCAGGGGTTTCCCACCTACGAGCAGTACTTC	CASSGQGFPTYEQYF
TRBJ2-3	TRBV7-3	many	.	TGTGCCAGCAGCTTGGCAGGGGACCCGTCAACAGATACGCAGTATTTT	CASSLAGDPSTDTQYF
TRBJ2-1	TRBV7-9	many	TRBD2	TGTGCCAGCAGCTTAGAGCTAGCGGGAGTGGATGAGCAGTTCTTC	CASSLELAGVDEQFF
TRBJ2-3	TRBV27	.	TRBD2	TGTGCCAGCAGTTCCCGGGACCCCGGCGGCGGGAGTGGCACAGATACGCAGTATTTT	CASSSRDPGGGSGTDTQYF
TRBJ2-3	TRBV11-2	many	.	TGTGCCAGCAGCGTCTCTAGGAGAGATACGCAGTATTTT	CASSVSRRDTQYF
TRBJ2-3	TRBV7-9	.	.	TGTGCCAGCAGCGCCTTGGGGGGCCATACCAGCACAGATACGCAGTATTTT	CASSALGGHTSTDTQYF
TRBJ2-7	TRBV5-5	.	.	TGTGCCAGCAGCTTGGGTGCGACTTTACGCTCCTACGAGCAGTACTTC	CASSLGATLRSYEQYF
TRBJ2-7	TRBV10-2	many	TRBD2	TGCGCCAGCAAAGGACTAGCGGGAGGGCCGAGCCCTACGGAGCAGTACTTC	CASKGLAGGPSPTEQYF
TRBJ2-7	TRBV3-1	many	.	TGTGCCAGCAGCCGGGGAATCGAGCAGTACTTC	CASSRGIEQYF
TRBJ1-2	TRBV4-2	.	TRBD1	TGTGCCAGCAGCCATGAACCGGGACAGGGTCTTTATGGCTACACCTTC	CASSHEPGQGLYGYTF
TRBJ1-5	TRBV20-1	many	.	TGCAGTGCAATGAGGAGGGGTCAGCCCCAGCATTTT	CSAMRRGQPQHF
TRBJ2-1	TRBV15	few	.	TGTGCCACCAGCAGTCGCGGAAATGAGCAGTTCTTC	CATSSRGNEQFF
TRBJ1-2	TRBV11-2	many	.	TGTGCCAGCTCCTCGGGGAGCCCCTACTATGGCTACACCTTC	CASSSGSPYYGYTF
TRBJ2-1	TRBV7-6	few	TRBD2	TGTGCCAGCCAGCCCATTAGCGGGTCCTACAATGAGCAGTTCTTC	CASQPISGSYNEQFF